This T cell receptor beta chain was found in a study of Graves' ophthalmopathy and Graves' hyperthyroidism. Study in general: Upon initial diagnosis and before any treatment, peripheral blood was collected. The study, taken as a whole, reports: This model predicted ophthalmopathy progression (sensitivity approximately 68%, specificity about 73%).

Per the germline V gene, CDR1 is KGHSH and CDR2 is LQKENI. V gave up 3 bases and J gave up 0 bases, with 20 bases separating them. The CDR3 runs 18 residues. This clonotype occurred many times. Antigen specificity is unknown. Scientists amplified the TCR beta CDR3 regions from RNA transcripts. HTBI-primed RT-PCR formed the first round, and a multiplex PCR formed the second. TCRdb re-analysed the multiplex PCR reads in MiXCR, keeping a single row per CDR3 protein. The table records approximately 210,000 distinct CDR3 sequences, just under 30% of them present only once. Excluded: other autoimmune disease, uncontrolled infection, pregnancy or lactation.

The receptor's source is a man aged 45-65 years with Graves' ophthalmopathy. The sequenced sample was peripheral blood. This chain connects TRBV18 to TRBJ1-1; D is unclear. The CDR3 region has the DNA TGTGCCAGCTCACCCACCGGAGTAACACAGATAATGAACACTGAAGCTTTCTTT. Encoded protein: CASSPTGVTQIMNTEAFF.